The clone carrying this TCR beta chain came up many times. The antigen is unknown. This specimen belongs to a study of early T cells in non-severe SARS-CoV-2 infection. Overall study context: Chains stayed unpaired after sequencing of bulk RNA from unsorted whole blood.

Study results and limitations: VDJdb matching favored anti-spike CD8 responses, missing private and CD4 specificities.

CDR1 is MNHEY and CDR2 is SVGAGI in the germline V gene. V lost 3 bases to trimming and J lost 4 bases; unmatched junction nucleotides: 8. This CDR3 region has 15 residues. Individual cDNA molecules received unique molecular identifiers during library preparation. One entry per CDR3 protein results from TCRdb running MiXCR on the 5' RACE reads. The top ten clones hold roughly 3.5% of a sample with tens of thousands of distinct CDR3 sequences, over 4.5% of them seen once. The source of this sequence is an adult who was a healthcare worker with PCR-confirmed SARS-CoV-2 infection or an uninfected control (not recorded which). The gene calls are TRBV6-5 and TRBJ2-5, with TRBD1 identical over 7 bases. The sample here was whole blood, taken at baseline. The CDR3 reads CASSYPGTERETQYF. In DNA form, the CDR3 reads TGTGCCAGCAGTTATCCCGGGACAGAAAGAGAGACCCAGTACTTC.